Below, 10 T cell receptor beta chains from the same sample are listed, as sequenced in a study of T cell responses to AZD1222 COVID-19 vaccine. Method: immunoSEQ multiplex PCR; TCRdb's copy keeps in-frame clones and lacks some. The table includes 100,000 to 150,000 clones, over 75% detected once. The sequencing used peripheral blood, collected on day 0 of AZD1222 vaccination. These receptors originate from an adult in good health.

The rearrangement joins TRBV29-1 to TRBJ2-7, with D unresolved. This CDR3 is 12 amino acids long. Per the germline V gene, CDR1 is SQVTM and CDR2 is ANQGSEA. V shed 7 bases and J shed 0 bases, with 10 bases lying between them. CDR3 loop: CSAQENSYEQYF. DNA for the CDR3: TGCAGCGCCCAGGAAAACTCCTACGAGCAGTACTTC.

The chain has TRBV28 and TRBJ1-3, with D uncertain. The CDR3 has 13 residues. From germline, CDR1 is MDHEN and CDR2 SYDVKM. V gave up 7 bases and J gave up 0 bases, with 7 bases separating them. Here the CDR3 DNA reads TGTGCCAGCAAGGGCTTCTCTGGAAACACCATATATTTT. As protein: CASKGFSGNTIYF.

The V call is TRBV19, the J call TRBJ1-2; D may be TRBD1 (6 bases). This CDR3 is built from 13 residues. Germline CDR1 reads LNHDA; CDR2 reads SQIVND (reference sequence). Trimming removed 7 bases at V and 4 bases at J, with 13 bases between. CDR3 bases: TGTGCCAGTACCCACAGGGAGGGCTATGGCTACACCTTC. Translating gives CASTHREGYGYTF. Filled out from reference TRBV19 and TRBJ1-2, the complete variable domain reads DGGITQSPKYLFRKEGQNVTLSCEQNLNHDAMYWYRQDPGQGLRLIYYSQIVNDFQKGDIAEGYSVSREKKESFPLTVTSAQKNPTAFYLCASTHREGYGYTFGSGTRLTVV.

This chain links TRBV5-4 with TRBJ2-7, with 9 positions matching TRBD2. V shed 0 bases, J shed 5 bases, and the junction held 12 bases outside the gene matches. The germline CDR1 and CDR2 sequences are SGHNT and YYREEE (reference sequence). The CDR3 has 17 residues. The CDR3 loop reads CASSLVGLARSPNEQYF. In DNA, the CDR3 is TGTGCCAGCAGCTTGGTGGGACTAGCCCGATCACCCAACGAGCAGTACTTC.

The genes are TRBV18 and TRBJ1-5; tentatively, D is TRBD1 (5 bases). This CDR3 has 15 amino acids. Trimming cost V 6 bases and J 3 bases, with 15 bases left between them. From germline, CDR1 is KGHSH and CDR2 LQKENI. The CDR3 coding sequence is TGTGCCAGCTCTCCAAGGGGCACAGCCAATCAGCCCCAGCATTTT. It is translated as CASSPRGTANQPQHF.

This sequence joins TRBV5-5 and TRBJ1-3; TRBD1 matches at 7 bases. CDR1 and CDR2 from the germline V gene are SGHKS and YYEKEE (reference sequence). The CDR3 runs 16 residues. The V segment lost 3 bases and the J segment 2 bases; nucleotides outside the gene matches: 8. The CDR3 DNA reads as TGTGCCAGCAGCTCAACCACAGGGGTGGCTGGAAACACCATATATTTT. Amino acids: CASSSTTGVAGNTIYF.

This sequence joins TRBV21-1 and TRBJ2-7; the table names TRBD1, a call not compared with the DNA. TRBV21-1 represents a pseudogene. The CDR3 is 17 residues long. The DNA for the CDR3 is TGTGCCAGCACCGACCTCTTACAGGATGGTTTCTCCTACGAGCAGTACTTC. Its protein is CASTDLLQDGFSYEQYF.

V and J are TRBV5-4 and TRBJ2-5, with D perhaps TRBD2 (5 bases). The ends were cut back, 0 bases at V and 1 base at J, with 10 bases in the middle. This CDR3 comprises 15 residues. Per the germline V gene, CDR1 is SGHNT and CDR2 is YYREEE (reference sequence). CDR3: CASSLAGNLQETQYF. CDR3 nucleotides: TGTGCCAGCAGCTTGGCCGGGAACCTCCAAGAGACCCAGTACTTC.

This chain connects TRBV6-5 to TRBJ2-1; D may correspond to TRBD1 or TRBD2 (5 bases each). The ends were cut back, 8 bases at V and 8 bases at J, with 13 bases in the middle. The germline gives CDR1 MNHEY, CDR2 SVGAGI. The CDR3 totals 12 residues. In DNA form, the CDR3 reads TGTGCCAGCTCACGGGACGGGGATGAGCAGTTCTTC. Protein: CASSRDGDEQFF.

This clone was observed a single time. The V and J genes are TRBV6-5 and TRBJ1-2, with a possible D match to TRBD1 (5 bases). The CDR3 extends over 14 amino acids. With 0 bases removed from V and 6 bases from J, the gap between germline ends came to 11 bases. Looked up from germline, CDR1 is MNHEY and CDR2 is SVGAGI. The CDR3 spells CASSYSGRGDGYTF. CDR3 in DNA: TGTGCCAGCAGTTACTCAGGGAGAGGGGATGGCTACACCTTC.